This TCR beta chain appears in the sequencing data of a study of cytomegalovirus exposure and HLA in healthy donors. Study results and caveats: Immune exposure information available was restricted to CMV serostatus.

60 Vbeta and 13 Jbeta primers were used in PCR. Only in-frame clones appear in the TCRdb table, and some are missing; sequencing was by immunoSEQ multiplex PCR. The sample holds roughly 190,000 clones, 84% seen once. In germline, CDR1 is LNHDA, CDR2 SQIVND (reference sequence). The V gene lost 1 base and the J gene lost 0 bases, with 16 bases spanning the gap. CDR3 length: 18 residues. Notes on this clone: The antigen remains unidentified.

This chain joins TRBV19 and TRBJ2-4, with D hard to call. The sample consisted of PBMCs. This clonotype originated in a woman aged 50 to 60 in good health and CMV-seropositive. Here the CDR3 DNA reads TGTGCCAGTAGTATAGGACCCCAAGCAGGATTAGCCAAAAACATTCAGTACTTC. Protein: CASSIGPQAGLAKNIQYF. The complete variable domain, with remaining parts taken from reference TRBV19 and TRBJ2-4, reads DGGITQSPKYLFRKEGQNVTLSCEQNLNHDAMYWYRQDPGQGLRLIYYSQIVNDFQKGDIAEGYSVSREKKESFPLTVTSAQKNPTAFYLCASSIGPQAGLAKNIQYFGAGTRLSVL.